These 5 T cell receptor beta chains share one sample of origin, sequenced in a study of OX40 agonist ivuxolimab in advanced cancers. Only in-frame clones appear in the TCRdb table, and some are missing; sequencing was by immunoSEQ multiplex PCR. The table records about 20,000 clones, about nine tenths of them present only once. Sequencing used CD4+ or CD8+ T cells sorted from blood, obtained in a trial of the OX40 agonist ivuxolimab. The receptors come from an adult with an advanced solid tumor such as melanoma, head and neck, liver or kidney cancer.

The V call is TRBV5-1, the J call TRBJ2-2; D unclear. Germline CDR1 reads SGHRS; CDR2 reads YFSETQ. Trimming stripped 4 bases from V and 1 base from J, with 14 bases between. This CDR3 has 16 residues. The CDR3 coding sequence is TGCGCCAGCAGCGACTGGGTCGACGGGAACACCGGGGAGCTGTTTTTT. It yields the protein CASSDWVDGNTGELFF.

The chain employs TRBV6-6 and TRBJ2-1; 11 nucleotides agree with TRBD2. Trimming removed 5 bases from V and 3 bases from J; junction bases left unmatched: 6. This CDR3 has 16 amino acids. CDR1 and CDR2 from the germline V gene are MNHNY and SVGAGI (reference sequence). CDR3 loop: CASSPLAGARYNEQFF. The CDR3 coding sequence is TGTGCCAGCAGTCCACTAGCGGGGGCCCGCTACAATGAGCAGTTCTTC.

This clone was observed a single time. The chain recombines TRBV18 with TRBJ2-7; D is possibly TRBD1 (5 bases). V gave up 2 bases and J gave up 0 bases, with 5 bases separating them. The CDR3 has 13 amino acids. CDR1 KGHSH and CDR2 LQKENI come from the germline V gene. Here the CDR3 reads CASSPDSSYEQYF. DNA for the CDR3: TGTGCCAGCTCACCAGACAGCTCCTACGAGCAGTACTTC. The whole variable domain, filled in from reference TRBV18 and TRBJ2-7, reads NAGVMQNPRHLVRRRGQEARLRCSPMKGHSHVYWYRQLPEEGLKFMVYLQKENIIDESGMPKERFSAEFPKEGPSILRIQQVVRGDSAAYFCASSPDSSYEQYFGPGTRLTVT.

This chain connects TRBV18 to TRBJ1-1; TRBD1 might be the D (6 bases). Trimming stripped 1 base from V and 6 bases from J, with 9 bases between. CDR1 and CDR2 (germline): KGHSH, LQKENI. The CDR3 is 13 amino acids. The CDR3 sequence: CASSPRRGSEAFF. The CDR3 region has the DNA TGTGCCAGCTCACCACGCAGGGGATCTGAAGCTTTCTTT.

The rearrangement uses TRBV12-5 and TRBJ2-7; 13 bases line up with TRBD2. Trimming cost V 6 bases and J 3 bases; bases outside gene matches: 5. The CDR3 spans 15 residues. Germline V gene lookup returns CDR1 LGHNT and CDR2 FRNRAP. CDR3 residues: CASGRGTSGNYEQYF. CDR3 bases: TGTGCTAGTGGCCGTGGGACTAGCGGGAACTACGAGCAGTACTTC. The complete variable domain, with remaining parts taken from reference TRBV12-5 and TRBJ2-7, reads DARVTQTPRHKVTEMGQEVTMRCQPILGHNTVFWYRQTMMQGLELLAYFRNRAPLDDSGMPKDRFSAEMPDATLATLKIQPSEPRDSAVYFCASGRGTSGNYEQYFGPGTRLTVT.